Listed here are 17 T cell receptor delta chains from one sample, sequenced in a study of gamma-delta T cells after stem cell transplantation. TCRdb called clones from the RT-PCR reads again using CATT. The profile shows some 14,000 delta-chain clones, approximately 8.8% of them singletons. Sequencing was done on a sample of gamma-delta T cells. These receptors were collected from a human donor. It is not recorded whose cells these are; they may come from a transplant donor.

This clone has a handful of counts. An end of the junction differs from the germline gene, which may be a read error. The sample contains more than one DNA sequence encoding this CDR3. V is TRDV2 and J is TRDJ3; D is undetermined. The CDR3 extends over 18 amino acids. Germline loops: CDR1 GEAIGNYY, CDR2 EKD. CDR3 sequence: CACDISLSGSWYTLQMFF. Here the CDR3 DNA reads TGTGCCTGTGACATTTCCCTCTCCGGCTCCTGGTACACCCTACAGATGTTTTTC.

This clone was counted ten times or more. The V call is TRDV2, the J call TRDJ1; 8 bases line up with TRDD2. Trimming at V came to 0 bases and at J to 6 bases, leaving 29 bases not matched to a gene. CDR3 size: 22 residues. The germline gives CDR1 GEAIGNYY, CDR2 EKD. The CDR3 nucleotides read TGTGCCTGTGACACCGGCAATCTTCCTACGTCTCCTGGTCTCACTACGCGCTATAAACTCATCTTT. Protein sequence: CACDTGNLPTSPGLTTRYKLIF.

To note about this clone: The protein recorded in TCRdb matches a much larger clone and deviates from this DNA's translation at residue 11, suggesting a read error; the protein here is obtained by translating the DNA. Other DNA sequences within the sample encode an identical CDR3. The genes are TRDV2 and TRDJ1, with D possibly TRDD2 on 6 matching bases. Germline CDR1 and CDR2: GEAIGNYY and EKD. The ends were cut back, 1 base at V and 0 bases at J, with 26 bases in the middle. The CDR3 totals 20 residues. The CDR3 region has the DNA TGTGCCTGTGACACTCTCCTACGGGCCACTGTGACCACGAACACCGATAAACTCATCTTT. Encoded protein: CACDTLLRATVTTNTDKLIF.

Ten or more counts support this clone. For this DNA, TCRdb reports the protein of a much larger clone, which diverges at residue 4, most likely from a read error; the protein presented here is translated directly from the DNA. The rearrangement joins TRDV2 to TRDJ1; weak D call: TRDD3 (6 bases). CDR1 is GEAIGNYY, CDR2 EKD, per germline. The CDR3 extends over 18 amino acids. CDR3 DNA: TGTGCCTGTGTCACCGTTGGGGGTCCCCCCTATGGGACCGATAAACTCATCTTT. It is translated as CACVTVGGPPYGTDKLIF.

This clone was seen only a few times. It is likely a read error: a sequence one base away is far more abundant. Distinct nucleotide sequences in the sample also encode this CDR3. The chain has TRDV2 and TRDJ1; 12 bases match TRDD3. The CDR3 totals 16 residues. Germline V gives CDR1 GEAIGNYY, CDR2 EKD. CDR3 region: CACDTVLGDTRDKLIF. The CDR3 bases are TGTGCCTGCGACACCGTTCTGGGGGATACGCGCGATAAACTCATCTTT.

This clone appeared a few times. The chain recombines TRDV2 with TRDJ1; D not resolved. The CDR3 covers 16 residues. In germline, CDR1 is GEAIGNYY, CDR2 EKD. Between the trimmed V and J ends, which lost 0 bases and 0 bases, there was a span of 13 bases. This CDR3 is CACDTMGIRYTDKLIF. CDR3 coding DNA: TGTGCCTGTGACACCATGGGCATTCGGTACACCGATAAACTCATCTTT.

The sample holds a few counts of this clone. TCRdb's protein, taken from a much larger clone, differs from this DNA's translation at residues 7 and 8, likely owing to a read error; the protein displayed comes from the DNA. This chain uses TRDV3 with TRDJ1; tentatively, D is TRDD3 (6 bases). Trimming left V 0 bases short and J 0 bases short, with 20 bases between. The CDR3 extends over 17 amino acids. The V gene's germline CDR1 is TVYSNPD and CDR2 GDNSRS (reference sequence). CDR3: CAFSDLRVDTNTDKLIF. The CDR3, as DNA: TGTGCCTTTAGTGACCTACGGGTGGATACCAACACCGATAAACTCATCTTT.

This clone was counted between two and nine times. The chain recombines TRDV2 with TRDJ1; 7 nucleotides match TRDD3. The germline V gene encodes CDR1 GEAIGNYY and CDR2 EKD. CDR3 length: 18 residues. Losses at the gene ends were 3 bases for V and 5 bases for J; bases not matched to a gene: 20. This CDR3 is CACDCGWGRRNVSDKLIF. CDR3 coding DNA: TGTGCCTGTGACTGCGGATGGGGGAGACGCAACGTTTCAGATAAACTCATCTTT.

The J gene is TRDJ1, the V gene TRDV2, with a weak D call TRDD3 (5 bases). The CDR3 is made up of 20 amino acids. V gave up 3 bases and J gave up 0 bases, with 28 bases separating them. Germline V gives CDR1 GEAIGNYY, CDR2 EKD. The CDR3 spells CACDSDGKGTKTGNTDKLIF. The CDR3 nucleotides read TGTGCCTGTGACTCCGATGGAAAGGGGACAAAAACAGGTAACACCGATAAACTCATCTTT.

As for this clone: The protein that TCRdb holds for this DNA derives from a much larger clone and differs from the translated DNA at residue 14, which likely indicates a read error; the protein shown here is translated from the DNA. The CDR3: CACDTVSRRLGTLIADKLIF. CDR3 sequence (DNA): TGTGCCTGTGACACCGTTAGTCGGCGACTGGGGACGCTAATTGCCGATAAACTCATCTTT. The V gene is TRDV2, the J gene TRDJ1, with 7 bases lining up with TRDD3. Unmatched junction bases numbered 21, after V lost 0 bases and J lost 3 bases. The CDR3 runs to 20 residues. Germline CDR1 reads GEAIGNYY; CDR2 reads EKD.

This clone was observed at least ten times. TCRdb records a much larger clone's protein for this DNA, with a difference at residue 6 that likely arises from a read error; the protein given is the translation of the DNA. The rearrangement links TRDV2 to TRDJ1, with 10 nucleotides matching TRDD3. This CDR3 is built from 18 residues. V lost 1 base, J lost 0 bases, and 10 bases stayed unmatched. Germline values: CDR1 GEAIGNYY, CDR2 EKD. CDR3 sequence: CACDTWNWGIEYTDKLIF. The CDR3 DNA reads as TGTGCCTGTGACACTTGGAACTGGGGGATTGAGTACACCGATAAACTCATCTTT.

Concerning this clone itself: This DNA's translation differs at residue 4 from TCRdb's protein, which comes from a much larger clone; a read error is likely, and the protein shown is translated from the DNA. This CDR3 is also generated by other DNA sequences in the sample. The chain links TRDV3 to TRDJ1; D uncertain. CDR1 and CDR2 from the germline V gene are TVYSNPD and GDNSRS (reference sequence). The CDR3 is 16 residues long. Deletions cut 4 bases from V and 0 bases from J, with 21 bases between. CDR3 sequence: CACVCVGATDTDKLIF. The CDR3 coding sequence is TGTGCCTGCGTCTGCGTCGGGGCGACGGACACCGATAAACTCATCTTT.

On this clone itself: The TCRdb protein comes from a much larger clone and disagrees with this DNA's translation at residue 4, likely due to a read error; the protein given here is derived from the DNA. This sequence joins TRDV2 and TRDJ1; TRDD3 matches at 8 bases. This CDR3 is built from 18 residues. Germline V lookup: CDR1 GEAIGNYY, CDR2 EKD. The CDR3: CACNTVSPVLGDTDKLIF. The CDR3 region has the DNA TGTGCCTGTAACACCGTTTCCCCGGTACTGGGGGACACCGATAAACTCATCTTT.

Only a few counts were recorded for this clone. The protein TCRdb gives is from a much larger clone and does not agree with this DNA's translation at residues 3 and 6, likely a read error; the protein shown here comes from the DNA. V and J are TRDV2 and TRDJ1, with D unclear. Germline V gene sequence: CDR1 GEAIGNYY, CDR2 EKD. CDR3 length: 15 residues. CDR3: CAFDTAGAYTDKLIF. CDR3 bases: TGTGCCTTTGACACCGCGGGTGCGTACACCGATAAACTCATCTTT.

This clone was detected a few times. One end of the junction varies from germline; a read error may be responsible. The chain joins TRDV2 to TRDJ1; 11 bases are a match to TRDD3. Per the germline V gene, CDR1 is GEAIGNYY and CDR2 is EKD. This CDR3 has 19 amino acids. The CDR3 here is CACDTVGSWGILGIDNLIF. For the CDR3, the DNA is TGTGCCTGTGACACCGTGGGCAGCTGGGGGATACTGGGCATCGATAACCTCATCTTT.

The chain employs TRDV1 and TRDJ1, with D uncertain. In germline, CDR1 is TSWWSYY, CDR2 QGS. The length of the CDR3 is 17 residues. V lost 0 bases to trimming and J lost 3 bases, with 17 bases between them. Written as DNA, the CDR3 is TGTGCTCTTGGGGAACTCGCTTCTGGTATTGGATCCGATAAACTCATCTTT. This encodes CALGELASGIGSDKLIF.

This clone was recorded many times. This specimen includes other DNA sequences encoding the same CDR3. The CDR3 nucleotides read TGTGCTCTTGGGGCTCCTACCCGTACTGGGGGTATCGATAAACTCATCTTT. It encodes CALGAPTRTGGIDKLIF. J is TRDJ1 and V is TRDV1; TRDD3 agrees at 8 bases. There are 17 residues in the CDR3. Germline values: CDR1 TSWWSYY, CDR2 QGS. V gave up 4 bases and J gave up 4 bases; unmatched junction bases: 14.